Shown below are 27 T cell receptor beta chains from a single sample sequenced in a study of blood T cell repertoires in COVID-19. Profiled with immunoSEQ multiplex PCR; TCRdb holds only in-frame clones, not every one. The data show 90,000 to 130,000 clones, roughly 82% seen once. Sequenced: peripheral blood. Receptor source: a woman aged 55-75 years with acute or convalescent COVID-19.

This rearrangement joins TRBV3-1 (or the pseudogene TRBV3-2) to TRBJ1-3; D might be TRBD1 (6 bases). Germline-derived CDR1 and CDR2 are LGHDT and YNNKEL (reference sequence). V was shortened by 0 bases and J by 0 bases, with 12 bases between the two germline ends. This CDR3 comprises 17 residues. This chain's CDR3 is CASSQDSLGASGNTIYF. CDR3 coding DNA: TGTGCCAGCAGCCAAGATTCGCTGGGGGCCTCTGGAAACACCATATATTTT.

V and J are TRBV7-2 and TRBJ2-3; 7 bases fit TRBD1. The germline gives CDR1 SGHTA, CDR2 FQGNSA. The CDR3 is 17 amino acids. Trimming removed 7 bases from V and 2 bases from J; junction bases left unmatched: 15. This CDR3 is CASTQGESRRTTDTQYF. The CDR3 DNA is TGTGCCAGCACCCAGGGGGAGAGTCGTAGAACCACAGATACGCAGTATTTT.

The chain links TRBV28 to TRBJ2-5; D may be TRBD2 (6 bases). Between the trimmed V and J ends, which lost 10 bases and 5 bases, there was a span of 23 bases. The CDR3 is 15 residues long. Germline CDR1 MDHEN, CDR2 SYDVKM. CDR3 loop: CANPCGILSPETQYF. The CDR3, as DNA: TGTGCCAACCCCTGCGGGATTCTTTCCCCCGAGACCCAGTACTTC. Full variable domain (remainder filled in from reference TRBV28 and TRBJ2-5): DVKVTQSSRYLVKRTGEKVFLECVQDMDHENMFWYRQDPGLGLRLIYFSYDVKMKEKGDIPEGYSVSREKKERFSLILESASTNQTSMYLCANPCGILSPETQYFGPGTRLLVL.

This chain connects TRBV2 to TRBJ1-2, with 7 bases fitting TRBD1. CDR3 length equals 13 residues. J gave up 4 bases and V 7 bases, and 6 bases lay outside the gene matches. From germline, CDR1 is SNHLY and CDR2 FYNNEI. The CDR3 nucleotides are TGTGCCAGCATCGGGACAGAGCGCTATGGCTACACCTTC. Its protein is CASIGTERYGYTF.

The rearrangement links TRBV28 to TRBJ1-1; a possible D gene is TRBD1 (5 bases). Germline CDR1 reads MDHEN; CDR2 reads SYDVKM. The germline V and J ends were trimmed by 6 bases and 0 bases, with 17 bases remaining between them. CDR3 length: 16 amino acids. The chain's CDR3 is CASSPGGMGLNTEAFF. The CDR3 nucleotides read TGTGCCAGCAGCCCGGGGGGAATGGGTTTGAACACTGAAGCTTTCTTT.

This clone was observed a handful of times. V is TRBV9 and J is TRBJ2-5; 11 bases are shared with TRBD2. V gave up 0 bases and J gave up 9 bases; unmatched junction bases: 16. The germline CDR1 and CDR2 sequences are SGDLS and YYNGEE. The CDR3 loop spans 18 amino acids. CDR3 amino acids: CASSVAPPGTSGQGAQYF. DNA for the CDR3: TGTGCCAGCAGCGTAGCCCCCCCCGGGACTAGCGGCCAGGGGGCCCAGTACTTC.

The chain's CDR3 is CASSQGEFSNQPQHF. DNA of the CDR3: TGCGCCAGCAGCCAAGGGGAGTTTAGCAATCAGCCCCAGCATTTT. The genes are TRBV4-1 and TRBJ1-5; D remains unclear. Germline CDR1 MGHRA, CDR2 YSYEKL. The CDR3 contains 15 residues. The ends were cut back, 1 base at V and 0 bases at J, with 7 bases in the middle.

The chain joins TRBV6-5 to TRBJ1-2; 8 bases line up with TRBD1. The germline gives CDR1 MNHEY, CDR2 SVGAGI. This CDR3 spans 15 amino acids. V lost 7 bases to trimming and J lost 0 bases; unmatched junction nucleotides: 7. This chain's CDR3 is CASTSTGAPNYGYTF. The CDR3 nucleotides read TGTGCCAGCACATCGACAGGGGCTCCTAACTATGGCTACACCTTC.

J is TRBJ1-5 and V is TRBV12-3 or TRBV12-4; D perhaps matches TRBD1 (5 bases). V lost 4 bases, J lost 4 bases, and 8 bases lay in between. This CDR3 has 13 residues. The CDR3 reads CASSWGGNQPQHF. CDR3 DNA sequence: TGTGCCAGCAGTTGGGGGGGGAATCAGCCCCAGCATTTT.

V gene TRBV18 combines with J gene TRBJ2-7, with D possibly being TRBD2 (6 bases). Germline CDR1 KGHSH, CDR2 LQKENI. The CDR3 totals 14 residues. The V end lost 2 bases, the J end lost 3 bases, and 11 bases lay between the germline ends. CDR3 sequence reads: CASSPAGGNYEQYF. For the CDR3, the DNA is TGTGCCAGCTCACCAGCAGGCGGGAACTACGAGCAGTACTTC. Supplemented by reference TRBV18 and TRBJ2-7, the full variable domain reads NAGVMQNPRHLVRRRGQEARLRCSPMKGHSHVYWYRQLPEEGLKFMVYLQKENIIDESGMPKERFSAEFPKEGPSILRIQQVVRGDSAAYFCASSPAGGNYEQYFGPGTRLTVT.

The gene calls are TRBV4-2 and TRBJ1-5; TRBD1 agrees at 8 bases. This CDR3 has 20 amino acids. Germline CDR1 and CDR2: LGHNA and YNFKEQ. V lost 1 base to trimming and J lost 3 bases; unmatched junction nucleotides: 17. In DNA form, the CDR3 reads TGTGCCAGCAGCCAAGTTCGTCCGGGACAGGAAAAAAGGGCCAATCAGCCCCAGCATTTT. This encodes CASSQVRPGQEKRANQPQHF.

The rearrangement uses TRBV4-3 and TRBJ1-2; D may be TRBD1 (5 bases). Deletions cut 0 bases from V and 7 bases from J, with 9 bases between. The CDR3 runs 13 residues. The germline CDR1 and CDR2 sequences are LGHNA and YSLEER. CDR3: CASSQEQGGGYTF. The CDR3 region has the DNA TGCGCCAGCAGCCAAGAGCAGGGTGGTGGCTACACCTTC.

The chain joins TRBV28 to TRBJ2-5; the D gene is possibly TRBD2 (6 bases). The CDR3 loop spans 16 amino acids. V shed 7 bases and J shed 5 bases, with 23 bases lying between them. Per germline, CDR1 MDHEN and CDR2 SYDVKM. CDR3 nucleotides: TGTGCCAGCACCGTCAGCAGGAGGGAGGTCAGGGAGACCCAGTACTTC. It translates to CASTVSRREVRETQYF.

The chain carries TRBV5-1 and TRBJ1-1, with 7 positions matching TRBD1. Per germline, CDR1 SGHRS and CDR2 YFSETQ. The CDR3 sequence is 16 residues long. V shed 0 bases, J shed 3 bases, and the junction held 8 bases outside the gene matches. CDR3 nucleotide sequence: TGCGCCAGCAGCTTGGTCGGGACAGTAGGCGACACTGAAGCTTTCTTT. It is translated as CASSLVGTVGDTEAFF.

The CDR3 region is CASRPGPGSGEQFF. The CDR3 DNA follows: TGCGCCAGCCGTCCCGGGCCGGGGAGTGGTGAGCAGTTCTTC. V and J are TRBV5-1 and TRBJ2-1, with TRBD2 as a possible D gene (5 bases). Germline V gives CDR1 SGHRS, CDR2 YFSETQ. Trimming removed 7 bases from V and 9 bases from J, with 20 bases in between. The CDR3 loop spans 14 amino acids.

The chain combines TRBV25-1 with TRBJ2-5; D gene ambiguous. Germline CDR1 reads MGHDK; CDR2 reads SYGVNS. V lost 0 bases to trimming and J lost 10 bases, with 18 bases between them. CDR3 length equals 15 residues. CDR3 sequence (DNA): TGTGCCAGCAGTGAATACGAAGCCCGACCGGGTGGCCAGTACTTC. This translates into CASSEYEARPGGQYF.

This clone was picked up one time. The chain joins TRBV5-4 to TRBJ2-2; 9 nucleotides line up with TRBD2. CDR1 and CDR2 (germline): SGHNT, YYREEE (reference sequence). The V gene end was trimmed by 4 bases and the J gene end by 5 bases; junction bases not matched to a gene: 6. The length of the CDR3 is 15 residues. The CDR3, as DNA: TGTGCCAGCAGCGGACAAGCGGGGGGAACCGGGGAGCTGTTTTTT. Protein sequence: CASSGQAGGTGELFF.

The chain links TRBV6-5 to TRBJ2-6; 8 bases are a match to TRBD1. Germline lookup yields CDR1 MNHEY and CDR2 SVGAGI. The V segment lost 4 bases and the J segment 0 bases; nucleotides outside the gene matches: 2. CDR3 length: 16 residues. The CDR3 nucleotides are TGTGCCAGCAGTTTACAGGGGGTCTCTGGGGCCAACGTCCTGACTTTC. Translating it yields CASSLQGVSGANVLTF.

The rearrangement uses TRBV13 and TRBJ2-1; the D gene is possibly TRBD1 (6 bases). This CDR3 has 15 amino acids. Trimming shortened V by 1 base and J by 3 bases, and 10 bases separated the two germline ends. CDR1 and CDR2 (germline): PRHDT, FYEKMQ (reference sequence). The DNA for the CDR3 is TGTGCCAGCAGCTTAGAACAGGGAATCTACAATGAGCAGTTCTTC. It codes for CASSLEQGIYNEQFF.

The chain has TRBV7-2 and TRBJ1-1; D unresolved. The CDR3 consists of 14 residues. Trimming left V 0 bases short and J 4 bases short, with 9 bases between. CDR1 and CDR2 (germline): SGHTA, FQGNSA. The CDR3 nucleotides read TGTGCCAGCAGCTTAGCCTCACACAGCACTGAAGCTTTCTTT. Its protein is CASSLASHSTEAFF.

This chain connects TRBV6-6 to TRBJ1-2; 8 nucleotides agree with TRBD1. With V trimmed by 7 bases and J by 0 bases, 7 bases remained unmatched. Germline V CDR1 and CDR2: MNHNY, SVGAGI (reference sequence). The CDR3 has 15 residues. CDR3 loop: CASTRATGANYGYTF. As DNA, the CDR3 is TGTGCCAGCACCCGGGCGACAGGGGCTAACTATGGCTACACCTTC.

This rearrangement joins TRBV25-1 to TRBJ1-5; 7 bases are shared with TRBD1. The J segment lost 5 bases and the V segment lost 4 bases, leaving 2 bases of the junction unmatched. The length of the CDR3 is 13 residues. The germline CDR1 and CDR2 sequences are MGHDK and SYGVNS. Here the CDR3 reads CASSGQGDQPQHF. The DNA for the CDR3 is TGTGCCAGCAGTGGACAGGGAGATCAGCCCCAGCATTTT. Full variable domain (outside the CDR3, taken from reference TRBV25-1 and TRBJ1-5): EADIYQTPRYLVIGTGKKITLECSQTMGHDKMYWYQQDPGMELHLIHYSYGVNSTEKGDLSSESTVSRIRTEHFPLTLESARPSHTSQYLCASSGQGDQPQHFGDGTRLSIL.

This clone was counted ten times or more. This chain joins TRBV5-4 and TRBJ1-2; 10 nucleotides line up with TRBD1. The CDR3 length is 15 residues. Germline V lookup: CDR1 SGHNT, CDR2 YYREEE (reference sequence). With 4 bases clipped from V and 6 bases from J, the junction kept 9 bases outside the gene matches. The CDR3 DNA sequence: TGTGCCAGCAGCCCTGGGGACAGGGGAGTCGATGGCTACACCTTC. Its translation is CASSPGDRGVDGYTF.

The rearrangement links TRBV9 to TRBJ2-7, with D hard to call. CDR1 is SGDLS, CDR2 YYNGEE, per germline. The germline V and J ends were trimmed by 0 bases and 4 bases, with 17 bases remaining between them. There are 16 residues in the CDR3. The CDR3, as DNA: TGTGCCAGCAGCGTAGCTATTGGAGTAGATGGGTACGAGCAGTACTTC. Its protein product is CASSVAIGVDGYEQYF. Using reference TRBV9 and TRBJ2-7 for the parts outside the CDR3, the full variable domain is DSGVTQTPKHLITATGQRVTLRCSPRSGDLSVYWYQQSLDQGLQFLIQYYNGEERAKGNILERFSAQQFPDLHSELNLSSLELGDSALYFCASSVAIGVDGYEQYFGPGTRLTVT.

V and J are TRBV5-1 and TRBJ2-3, with TRBD2 as a possible D gene (5 bases). The V end lost 4 bases, the J end lost 0 bases, and 15 bases lay between the germline ends. This CDR3 has 16 residues. Looked up from germline, CDR1 is SGHRS and CDR2 is YFSETQ. Written as DNA, the CDR3 is TGCGCCAGCAGCCGGGTGGGCGGGCCTAGCACAGATACGCAGTATTTT. Encoded protein: CASSRVGGPSTDTQYF.

This clone appeared a few times. V usage is TRBV30 and J usage is TRBJ1-4; D is uncertain. Germline CDR1 GTSNPN, CDR2 SVGIG (reference sequence). The CDR3 totals 14 residues. Trimming removed 1 base from V and 8 bases from J, with 14 bases in between. As DNA, the CDR3 is TGTGCCTGGAGTGCCGGGGTTCTGAGGGAAAAACTGTTTTTT. Translation: CAWSAGVLREKLFF.

V and J are TRBV28 and TRBJ2-2, with D unclear. The V end was cut by 10 bases, the J end by 3 bases, with 18 bases between. The CDR3 sequence is 15 residues long. Germline lookup yields CDR1 MDHEN and CDR2 SYDVKM. This chain's CDR3 is CATENYRDYTGELFF. The CDR3 DNA follows: TGTGCCACAGAGAATTACAGAGATTACACCGGGGAGCTGTTTTTT.